This paragraph reports one TCR beta chain. The data stem from a study of blood T cell repertoires in COVID-19. Study as a whole: Some COVID-19 samples were acute and others convalescent; all came from the United States, Italy and Spain.

The CDR3 has 14 amino acids. V trimming: 0 bases; J trimming: 4 bases; junction bases outside the gene matches: 0. Per the germline V gene, CDR1 is GTSNPN and CDR2 is SVGIG (reference sequence). Methods used by the authors: Estimated nucleated cell counts came from reference gene primer amplification. The method was immunoSEQ multiplex PCR; TCRdb's version includes in-frame clones alone and lacks a portion of them. That table furnishes V, J and clone size, whereas the DNA furnished D and trimming. This sample has about 71,000 clones, with just under 85% found just once. This clonotype was obtained from a man between 65 and 85 years old with acute or convalescent COVID-19. The chain employs TRBV30 and TRBJ2-1; 10 bases agree with TRBD2. Sample: peripheral blood. The CDR3 here is CAWSVLAGYNEQFF. In nucleotides, the CDR3 is TGTGCCTGGAGTGTACTAGCGGGGTACAATGAGCAGTTCTTC.